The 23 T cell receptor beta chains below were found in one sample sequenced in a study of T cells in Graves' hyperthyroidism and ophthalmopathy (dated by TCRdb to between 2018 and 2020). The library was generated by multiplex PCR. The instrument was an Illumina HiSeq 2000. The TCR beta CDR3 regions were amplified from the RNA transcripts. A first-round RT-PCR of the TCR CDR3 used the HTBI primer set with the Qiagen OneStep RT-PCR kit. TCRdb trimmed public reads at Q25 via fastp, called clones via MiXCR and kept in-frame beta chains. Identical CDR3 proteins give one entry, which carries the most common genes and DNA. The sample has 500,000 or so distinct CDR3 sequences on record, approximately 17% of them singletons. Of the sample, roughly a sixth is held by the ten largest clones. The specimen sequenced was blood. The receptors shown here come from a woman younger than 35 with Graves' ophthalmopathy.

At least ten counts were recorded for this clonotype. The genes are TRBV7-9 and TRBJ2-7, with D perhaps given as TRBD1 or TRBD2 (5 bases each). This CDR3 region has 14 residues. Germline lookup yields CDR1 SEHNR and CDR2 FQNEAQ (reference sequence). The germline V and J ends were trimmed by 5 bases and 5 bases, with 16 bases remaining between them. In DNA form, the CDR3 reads TGTGCCAGCAGCCGAGGGCAGGGATTCAACGAGCAGTACTTC. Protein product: CASSRGQGFNEQYF.

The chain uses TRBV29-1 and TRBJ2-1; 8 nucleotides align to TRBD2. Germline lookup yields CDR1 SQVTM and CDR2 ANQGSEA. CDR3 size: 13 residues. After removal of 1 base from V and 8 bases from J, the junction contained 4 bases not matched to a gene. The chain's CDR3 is CSVEGGLVHEQFF. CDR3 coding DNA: TGCAGCGTTGAAGGGGGACTAGTACATGAGCAGTTCTTC.

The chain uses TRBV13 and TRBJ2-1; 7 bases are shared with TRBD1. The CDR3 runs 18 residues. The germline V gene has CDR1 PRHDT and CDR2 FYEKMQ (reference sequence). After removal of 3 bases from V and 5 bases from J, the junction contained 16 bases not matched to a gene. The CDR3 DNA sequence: TGTGCCAGCAGCTTCAGAGTACCGACAGGGCCCTTCGACAATGAGCAGTTCTTC. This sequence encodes CASSFRVPTGPFDNEQFF.

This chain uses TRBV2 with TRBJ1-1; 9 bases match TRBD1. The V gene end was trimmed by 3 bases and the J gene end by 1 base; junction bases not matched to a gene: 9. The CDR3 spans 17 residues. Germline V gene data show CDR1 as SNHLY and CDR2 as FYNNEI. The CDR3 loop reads CASSDGRGTGPNTEAFF. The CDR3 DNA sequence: TGTGCCAGCAGTGATGGGCGGGGGACAGGGCCGAACACTGAAGCTTTCTTT.

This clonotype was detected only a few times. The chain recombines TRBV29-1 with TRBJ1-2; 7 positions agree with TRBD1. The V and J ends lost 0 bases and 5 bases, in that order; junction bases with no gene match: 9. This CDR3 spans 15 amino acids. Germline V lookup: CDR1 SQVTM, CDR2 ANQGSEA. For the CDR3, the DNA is TGCAGCGTTGAAGATCCGCAGGGGGAACAATATGGCTACACCTTC. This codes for CSVEDPQGEQYGYTF.

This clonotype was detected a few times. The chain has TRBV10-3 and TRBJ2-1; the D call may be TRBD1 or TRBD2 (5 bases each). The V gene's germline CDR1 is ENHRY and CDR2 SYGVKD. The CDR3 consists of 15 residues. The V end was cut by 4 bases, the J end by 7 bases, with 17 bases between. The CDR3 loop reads CAISGHDGDGNEQFF. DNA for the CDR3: TGTGCCATCAGTGGGCACGACGGGGACGGTAATGAGCAGTTCTTC.

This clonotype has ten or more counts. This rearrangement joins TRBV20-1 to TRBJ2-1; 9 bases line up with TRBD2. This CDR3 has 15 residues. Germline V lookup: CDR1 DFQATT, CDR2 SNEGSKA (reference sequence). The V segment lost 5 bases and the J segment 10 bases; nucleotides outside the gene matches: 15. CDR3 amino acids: CSAASSSGIDEEQFF. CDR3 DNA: TGCAGTGCTGCCTCCTCTAGCGGGATAGACGAGGAGCAGTTCTTC.

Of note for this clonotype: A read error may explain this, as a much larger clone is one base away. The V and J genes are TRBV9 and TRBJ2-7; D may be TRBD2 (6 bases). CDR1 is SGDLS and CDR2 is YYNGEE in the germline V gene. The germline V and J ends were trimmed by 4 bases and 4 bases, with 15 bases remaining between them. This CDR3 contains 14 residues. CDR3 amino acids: CASSKGWGRYEQYF. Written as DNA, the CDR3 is TGTGCCAGCAGCAAAGGTTGGGGGAGGTACGAGCAGTACTTC.

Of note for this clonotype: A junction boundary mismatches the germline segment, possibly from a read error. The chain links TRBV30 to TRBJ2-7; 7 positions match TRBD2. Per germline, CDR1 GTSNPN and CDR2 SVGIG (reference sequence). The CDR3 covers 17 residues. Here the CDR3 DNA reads TGTGCCGGGAGGGGAGGTCCAAGGAGTCCATCTGGCTACGAGCAGTACTTC. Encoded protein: CAGRGGPRSPSGYEQYF. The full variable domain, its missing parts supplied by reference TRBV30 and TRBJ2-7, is SQTIHQWPATLVQPVGSPLSLECTVEGTSNPNLYWYRQAAGRGLQLLFYSVGIGQISSEVPQNLSASRPQDRQFILSSKKLLLSDSGFYLCAGRGGPRSPSGYEQYFGPGTRLTVT.

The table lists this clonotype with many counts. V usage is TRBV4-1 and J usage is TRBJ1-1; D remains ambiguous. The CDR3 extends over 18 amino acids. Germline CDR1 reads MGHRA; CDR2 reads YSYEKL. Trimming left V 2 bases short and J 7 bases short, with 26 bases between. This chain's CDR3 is CASSQQFLSKGVRSEAFF. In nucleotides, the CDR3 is TGCGCCAGCAGCCAACAATTTTTGAGTAAGGGCGTAAGAAGTGAAGCTTTCTTT.

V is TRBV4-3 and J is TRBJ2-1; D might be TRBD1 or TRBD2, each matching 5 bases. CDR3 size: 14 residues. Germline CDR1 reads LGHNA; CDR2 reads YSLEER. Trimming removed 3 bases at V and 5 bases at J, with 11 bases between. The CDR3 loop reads CASSHPGTNNEQFF. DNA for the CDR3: TGCGCCAGCAGCCACCCAGGGACCAACAATGAGCAGTTCTTC.

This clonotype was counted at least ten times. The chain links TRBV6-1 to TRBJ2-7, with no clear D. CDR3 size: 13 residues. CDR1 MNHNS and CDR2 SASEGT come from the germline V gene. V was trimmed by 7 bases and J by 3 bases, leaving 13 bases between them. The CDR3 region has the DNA TGTGCCAGCAATCCCCCTTCGGACTACGAGCAGTACTTC. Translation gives CASNPPSDYEQYF.

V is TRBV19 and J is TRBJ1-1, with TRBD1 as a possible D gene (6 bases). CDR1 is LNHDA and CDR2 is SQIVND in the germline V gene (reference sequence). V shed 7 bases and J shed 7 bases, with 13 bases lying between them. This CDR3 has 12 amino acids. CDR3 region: CASTPGHNEAFF. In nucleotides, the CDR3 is TGTGCCAGTACCCCGGGACATAATGAAGCTTTCTTT.

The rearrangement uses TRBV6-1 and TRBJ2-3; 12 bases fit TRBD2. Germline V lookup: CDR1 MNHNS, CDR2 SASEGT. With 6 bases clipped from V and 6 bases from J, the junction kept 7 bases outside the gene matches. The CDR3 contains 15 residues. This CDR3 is CASRVGLAGGDTQYF. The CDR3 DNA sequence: TGTGCCAGCAGGGTGGGACTAGCGGGCGGGGATACGCAGTATTTT.

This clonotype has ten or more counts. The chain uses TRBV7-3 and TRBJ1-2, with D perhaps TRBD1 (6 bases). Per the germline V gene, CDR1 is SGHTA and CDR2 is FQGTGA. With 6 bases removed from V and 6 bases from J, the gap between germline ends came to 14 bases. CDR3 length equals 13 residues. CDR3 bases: TGTGCCAGCAGGGCGGACAGCCAAAATGGCTACACCTTC. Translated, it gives CASRADSQNGYTF.

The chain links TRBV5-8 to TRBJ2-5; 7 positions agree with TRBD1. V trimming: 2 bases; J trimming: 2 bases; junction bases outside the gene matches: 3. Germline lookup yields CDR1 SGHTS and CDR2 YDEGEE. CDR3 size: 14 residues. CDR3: CASSFPGQQETQYF. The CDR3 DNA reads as TGTGCCAGCAGCTTTCCGGGACAGCAAGAGACCCAGTACTTC.

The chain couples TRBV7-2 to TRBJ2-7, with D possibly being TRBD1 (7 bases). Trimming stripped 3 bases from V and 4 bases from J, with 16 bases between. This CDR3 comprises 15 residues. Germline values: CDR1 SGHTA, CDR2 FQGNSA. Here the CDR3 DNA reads TGTGCCAGCAGCTTGGGAGGACAGGCCAATTACGAGCAGTACTTC. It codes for CASSLGGQANYEQYF.

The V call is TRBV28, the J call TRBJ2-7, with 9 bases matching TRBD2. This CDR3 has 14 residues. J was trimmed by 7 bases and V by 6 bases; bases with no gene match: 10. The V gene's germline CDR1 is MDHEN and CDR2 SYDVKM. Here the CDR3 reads CASRKSGRPWEQYF. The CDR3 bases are TGTGCCAGCAGAAAGAGCGGGAGGCCTTGGGAGCAGTACTTC.

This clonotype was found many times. The CDR3 nucleotides read TGTGCTAGTTCTGTGGGAGGACTTTTCAATGAGCAGTTCTTC. This gives the protein CASSVGGLFNEQFF. The rearrangement links TRBV12-5 to TRBJ2-1, with D possibly being TRBD2 (6 bases). The V and J ends lost 8 bases and 6 bases respectively, with 17 bases between them. The CDR3 length is 14 residues. The germline V gene encodes CDR1 LGHNT and CDR2 FRNRAP.

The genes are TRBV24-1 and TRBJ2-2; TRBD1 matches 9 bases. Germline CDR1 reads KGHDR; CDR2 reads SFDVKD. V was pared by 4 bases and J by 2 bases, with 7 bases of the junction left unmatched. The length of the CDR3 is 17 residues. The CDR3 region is CATSDPRDRDNTGELFF. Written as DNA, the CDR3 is TGTGCCACCAGTGACCCCCGGGACAGGGACAACACCGGGGAGCTGTTTTTT.

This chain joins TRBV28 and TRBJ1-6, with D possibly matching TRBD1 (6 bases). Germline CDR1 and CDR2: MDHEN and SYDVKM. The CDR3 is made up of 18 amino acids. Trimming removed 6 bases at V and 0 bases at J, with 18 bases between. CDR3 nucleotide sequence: TGTGCCAGCAGCAGATTAACAGGGTACGGCTCCTATAATTCACCCCTCCACTTT. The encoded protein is CASSRLTGYGSYNSPLHF.

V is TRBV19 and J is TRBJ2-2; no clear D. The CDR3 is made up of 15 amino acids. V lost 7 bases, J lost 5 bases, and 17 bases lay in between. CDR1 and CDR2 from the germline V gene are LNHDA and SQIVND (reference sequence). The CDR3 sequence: CASMGLVRFTGELFF. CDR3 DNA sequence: TGTGCCAGTATGGGGTTGGTTCGGTTTACCGGGGAGCTGTTTTTT.

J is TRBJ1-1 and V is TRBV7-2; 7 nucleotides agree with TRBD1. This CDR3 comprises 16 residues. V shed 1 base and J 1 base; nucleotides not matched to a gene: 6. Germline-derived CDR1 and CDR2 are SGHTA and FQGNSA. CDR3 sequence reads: CASSLDQGVENTEAFF. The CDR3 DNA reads TGTGCCAGCAGCTTAGATCAGGGGGTAGAGAACACTGAAGCTTTCTTT.